This T cell receptor beta chain was identified in a study of blood T cell repertoires in COVID-19. About the research overall: Specimens from acute and convalescent COVID-19 originated in the United States, Italy and Spain. PBMCs, B-cell-depleted T cells, or T cells were the source of the cDNA or gDNA that made up the material.

This clone was seen a handful of times. Germline V gene data show CDR1 as SGHRS and CDR2 as YFSETQ. The V end was cut by 4 bases, the J end by 0 bases, with 8 bases between. CDR3 length: 14 residues. Clones were sequenced by immunoSEQ multiplex PCR, and TCRdb holds only the in-frame ones, with some missing. The table shows roughly 150,000 clones, with about 81% occurring only once. The origin of this receptor is a man aged 50 to 60 who had recovered from COVID-19. J is TRBJ2-1 and V is TRBV5-1; maybe TRBD2 (6 bases). The sequenced sample was PBMCs or T cells enriched from blood (not recorded which). Here the CDR3 reads CASSTTSSYNEQFF. The CDR3 DNA is TGCGCCAGCAGCACGACTAGCTCCTACAATGAGCAGTTCTTC.